This TCR beta chain appears in the sequencing data of a study of blood T cell repertoires in COVID-19. Study information: Both acute and convalescent COVID-19 samples were obtained from the United States, Italy and Spain. From T cells, B-cell-depleted T cells, or PBMCs came the material, which was cDNA or gDNA.

As originally analysed: From reference gene primer amplification, estimates of nucleated cell counts were derived. Using immunoSEQ multiplex PCR, the repertoire was profiled, and TCRdb retains in-frame clones only, with some absent. D and trimming come from the DNA, and the V and J calls and clone size come from that table. The table lists approximately 54,000 clones, approximately 80% of them singletons. CDR1 is LGHNA, CDR2 YNFKEQ, per germline. Trimming cost V 1 base and J 1 base; bases outside gene matches: 7. The CDR3 consists of 18 residues. Material for sequencing was peripheral blood. V is TRBV4-2 and J is TRBJ2-3; 11 bases are a match to TRBD2. The sequence came from a woman aged 55-69 years with acute or convalescent COVID-19. The CDR3 DNA reads as TGTGCCAGCAGCCAAGGGTTTAGCGGGGGGGCCGGCACAGATACGCAGTATTTT. Residues: CASSQGFSGGAGTDTQYF.